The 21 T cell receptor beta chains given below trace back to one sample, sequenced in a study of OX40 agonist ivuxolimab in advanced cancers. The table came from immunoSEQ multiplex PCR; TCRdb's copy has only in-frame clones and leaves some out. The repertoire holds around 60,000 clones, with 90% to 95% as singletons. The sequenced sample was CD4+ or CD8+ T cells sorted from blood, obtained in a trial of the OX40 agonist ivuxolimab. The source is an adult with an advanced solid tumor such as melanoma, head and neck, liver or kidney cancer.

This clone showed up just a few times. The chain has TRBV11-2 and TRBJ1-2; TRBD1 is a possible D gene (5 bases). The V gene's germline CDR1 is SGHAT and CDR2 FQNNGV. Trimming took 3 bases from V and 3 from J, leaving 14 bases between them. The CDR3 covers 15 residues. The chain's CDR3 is CASSFLQGGDYGYTF. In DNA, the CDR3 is TGTGCCAGCAGCTTCCTCCAGGGTGGGGACTATGGCTACACCTTC.

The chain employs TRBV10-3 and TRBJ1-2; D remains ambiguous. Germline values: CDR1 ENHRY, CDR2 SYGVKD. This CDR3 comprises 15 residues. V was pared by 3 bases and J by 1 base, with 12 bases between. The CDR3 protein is CAISDRTTHNYGYTF. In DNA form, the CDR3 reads TGTGCCATCAGTGATCGAACAACACATAACTATGGCTACACCTTC.

CDR3 coding DNA: TGTGCCAGCAGCCTACAGGGGGATGGGAAGCAGTACTTC. Translated: CASSLQGDGKQYF. V and J are TRBV6-1 and TRBJ2-7; 8 nucleotides align to TRBD1. The V gene's germline CDR1 is MNHNS and CDR2 SASEGT. Germline trimming cut 6 bases from V and 8 bases from J; bases unmatched to any gene: 9. The CDR3 loop spans 13 amino acids.

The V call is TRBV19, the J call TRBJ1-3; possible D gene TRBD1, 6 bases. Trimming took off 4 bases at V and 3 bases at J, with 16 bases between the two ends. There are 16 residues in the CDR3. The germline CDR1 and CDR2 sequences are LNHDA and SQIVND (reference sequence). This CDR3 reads CASSTTGSGIGNTIYF. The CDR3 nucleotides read TGTGCCAGTAGTACTACAGGGAGCGGAATTGGAAACACCATATATTTT.

CDR3 nucleotide sequence: TGTGCCAGCAGTGAAGACGGGCGATGGAAAGAGACCCAGTACTTC. Encoded protein: CASSEDGRWKETQYF. The chain has TRBV6-1 and TRBJ2-5, with D uncertain. Trimming removed 1 base at V and 3 bases at J, with 12 bases between. The CDR3 runs 15 residues. Germline values: CDR1 MNHNS, CDR2 SASEGT.

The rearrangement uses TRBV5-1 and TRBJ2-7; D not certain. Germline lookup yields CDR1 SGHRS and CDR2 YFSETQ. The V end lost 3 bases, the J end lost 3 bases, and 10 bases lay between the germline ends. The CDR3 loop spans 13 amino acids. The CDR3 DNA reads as TGCGCCAGCAGCTGGGAATCAGGCTACGAGCAGTACTTC. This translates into CASSWESGYEQYF.

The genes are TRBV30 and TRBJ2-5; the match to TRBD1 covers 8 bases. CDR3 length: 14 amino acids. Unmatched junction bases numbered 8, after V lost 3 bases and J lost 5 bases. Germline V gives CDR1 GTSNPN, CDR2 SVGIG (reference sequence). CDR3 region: CAWSRTGLGETQYF. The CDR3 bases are TGTGCCTGGAGCCGGACAGGGTTAGGCGAGACCCAGTACTTC. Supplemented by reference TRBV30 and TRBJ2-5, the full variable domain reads SQTIHQWPATLVQPVGSPLSLECTVEGTSNPNLYWYRQAAGRGLQLLFYSVGIGQISSEVPQNLSASRPQDRQFILSSKKLLLSDSGFYLCAWSRTGLGETQYFGPGTRLLVL.

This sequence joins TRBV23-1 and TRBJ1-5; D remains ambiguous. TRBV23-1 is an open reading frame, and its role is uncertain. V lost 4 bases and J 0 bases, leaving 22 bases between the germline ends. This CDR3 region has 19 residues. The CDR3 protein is CASSPQRQAAAYSNQPQHF. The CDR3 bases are TGCGCCAGCAGTCCTCAGAGGCAGGCAGCTGCGTATAGCAATCAGCCCCAGCATTTT.

The DNA for the CDR3 is TGTGCCAGCAGCTCTACAGGGATCGATACGCAGTATTTT. Its protein is CASSSTGIDTQYF. This rearrangement joins TRBV11-1 to TRBJ2-3; TRBD1 might be the D (6 bases). The CDR3 runs 13 residues. CDR1 is SGHAT and CDR2 is FQDESV in the germline V gene (reference sequence). Trimming removed 4 bases from V and 6 bases from J, with 11 bases in between.

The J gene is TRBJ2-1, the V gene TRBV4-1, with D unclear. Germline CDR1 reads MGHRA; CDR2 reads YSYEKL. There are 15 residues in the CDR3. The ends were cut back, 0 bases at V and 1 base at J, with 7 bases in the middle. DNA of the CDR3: TGCGCCAGCAGCCAAGATCTAGTATCCTACAATGAGCAGTTCTTC. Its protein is CASSQDLVSYNEQFF.

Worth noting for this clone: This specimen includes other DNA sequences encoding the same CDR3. CDR3 in DNA: TGTGCCAGCAGCTTAACTCGCGGGAAAGAGCAGTACTTC. Its translation is CASSLTRGKEQYF. The J gene is TRBJ2-7, the V gene TRBV7-6; tentative D call: TRBD2 (6 bases). This CDR3 contains 13 residues. Germline V gene lookup returns CDR1 SGHVS and CDR2 FNYEAQ. V gave up 2 bases and J gave up 7 bases, with 12 bases separating them.

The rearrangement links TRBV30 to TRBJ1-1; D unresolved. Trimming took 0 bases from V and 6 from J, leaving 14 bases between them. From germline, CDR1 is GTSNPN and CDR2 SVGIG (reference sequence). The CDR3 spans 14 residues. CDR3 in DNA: TGTGCCTGGAGTGTACTCTTAGGGTCTTCTGAAGCTTTCTTT. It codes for CAWSVLLGSSEAFF.

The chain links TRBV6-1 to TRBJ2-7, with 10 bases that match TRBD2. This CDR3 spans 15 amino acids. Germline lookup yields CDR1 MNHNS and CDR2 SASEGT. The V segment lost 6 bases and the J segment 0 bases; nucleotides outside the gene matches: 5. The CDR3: CASSRGTSDSYEQYF. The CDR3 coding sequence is TGTGCCAGCAGCCGAGGGACTAGCGACTCCTACGAGCAGTACTTC.

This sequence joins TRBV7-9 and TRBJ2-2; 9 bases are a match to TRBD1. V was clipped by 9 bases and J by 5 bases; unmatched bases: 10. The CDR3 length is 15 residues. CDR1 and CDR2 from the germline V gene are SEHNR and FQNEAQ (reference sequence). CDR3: CASQSGTGRTGELFF. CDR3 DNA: TGTGCCAGTCAGAGTGGGACAGGGCGAACCGGGGAGCTGTTTTTT. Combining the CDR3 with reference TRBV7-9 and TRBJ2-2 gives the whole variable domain DTGVSQNPRHKITKRGQNVTFRCDPISEHNRLYWYRQTLGQGPEFLTYFQNEAQLEKSRLLSDRFSAERPKGSFSTLEIQRTEQGDSAMYLCASQSGTGRTGELFFGEGSRLTVL.

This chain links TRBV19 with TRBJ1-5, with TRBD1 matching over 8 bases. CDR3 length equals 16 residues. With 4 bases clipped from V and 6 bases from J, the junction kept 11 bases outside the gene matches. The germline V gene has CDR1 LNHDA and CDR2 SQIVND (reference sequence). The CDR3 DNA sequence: TGTGCCAGTAGTACCGGACAGGGAGTATTAGGTCAGCCCCAGCATTTT. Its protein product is CASSTGQGVLGQPQHF. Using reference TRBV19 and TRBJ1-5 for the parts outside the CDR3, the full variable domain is DGGITQSPKYLFRKEGQNVTLSCEQNLNHDAMYWYRQDPGQGLRLIYYSQIVNDFQKGDIAEGYSVSREKKESFPLTVTSAQKNPTAFYLCASSTGQGVLGQPQHFGDGTRLSIL.

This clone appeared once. The CDR3 sequence: CASSLVGQGSYNEQFF. CDR3 nucleotide sequence: TGTGCCAGCAGTTTAGTCGGACAGGGCTCCTACAATGAGCAGTTCTTC. This chain connects TRBV28 to TRBJ2-1, with 8 bases that match TRBD1. The CDR3 runs 16 residues. Trimming took 2 bases from V and 0 from J; bases not matched to a gene: 3. CDR1 is MDHEN and CDR2 is SYDVKM in the germline V gene.

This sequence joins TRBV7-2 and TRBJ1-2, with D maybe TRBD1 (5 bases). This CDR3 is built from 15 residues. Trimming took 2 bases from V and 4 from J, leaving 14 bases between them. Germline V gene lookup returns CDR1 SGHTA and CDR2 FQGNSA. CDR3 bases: TGTGCCAGCAGCTTATCCCCGGGGGAGGGCTATGGCTACACCTTC. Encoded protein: CASSLSPGEGYGYTF.

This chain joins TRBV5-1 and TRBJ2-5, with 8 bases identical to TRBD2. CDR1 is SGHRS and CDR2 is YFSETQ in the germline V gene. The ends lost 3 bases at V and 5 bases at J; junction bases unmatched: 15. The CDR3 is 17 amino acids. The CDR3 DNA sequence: TGCGCCAGCAGCTGGGGGCTCAGCGGGAGCCAGGAGGAGACCCAGTACTTC. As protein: CASSWGLSGSQEETQYF.

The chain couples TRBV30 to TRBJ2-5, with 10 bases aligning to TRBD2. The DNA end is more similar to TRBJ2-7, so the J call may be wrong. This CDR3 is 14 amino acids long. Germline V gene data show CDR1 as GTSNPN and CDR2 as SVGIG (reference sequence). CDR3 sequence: CAWRSTSGTYEQYF. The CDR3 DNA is TGTGCCTGGAGGAGTACTAGCGGGACCTACGAGCAGTACTTC.

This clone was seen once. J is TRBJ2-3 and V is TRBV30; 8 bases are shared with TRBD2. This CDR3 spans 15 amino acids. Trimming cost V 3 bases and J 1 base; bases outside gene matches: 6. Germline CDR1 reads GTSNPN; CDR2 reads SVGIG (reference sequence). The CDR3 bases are TGTGCCTGGAGCGGGAGGGAGGGAGGCACAGATACGCAGTATTTT. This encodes CAWSGREGGTDTQYF.

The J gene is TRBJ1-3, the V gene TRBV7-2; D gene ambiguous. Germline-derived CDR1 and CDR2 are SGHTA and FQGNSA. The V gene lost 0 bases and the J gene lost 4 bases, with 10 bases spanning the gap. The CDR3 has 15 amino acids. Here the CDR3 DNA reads TGTGCCAGCAGCTTAGCGGGGAGGTTGGGAAACACCATATATTTT. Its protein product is CASSLAGRLGNTIYF.